This T cell receptor beta chain was retrieved from a study of T cells after yellow fever vaccination. General study results and limits: A weaker secondary response peaked on day 5, the primary on day 15. Abundant contaminating clonotypes from the bulk population could appear in FACS-sorted repertoires.

A process of 5'RACE template switching, which added a universal primer site and UMIs, was used to make TCR cDNA. TCRdb re-analysed the 5' RACE reads in MiXCR, keeping a single row per CDR3 protein. This sample has 200,000 to 300,000 distinct CDR3 sequences; 3.6% occur once, and the top ten carry about 20%. This clonotype has at least ten counts. The antigen remains undetermined. This CDR3 region has 15 residues. Germline CDR1 reads DFQATT; CDR2 reads SNEGSKA (reference sequence). V lost 6 bases, J lost 3 bases, and 7 bases stayed unmatched. Sequencing used PBMCs, obtained 15 days after the yellow fever booster vaccination. The rearrangement links TRBV20-1 to TRBJ2-2; 10 bases align to TRBD1. This TCR was sampled from a man aged 18 to 29 who received the YFV17D yellow fever vaccine. CDR3: CSATDRGRYTGELFF. The CDR3 DNA sequence: TGCAGTGCAACCGACAGGGGGCGATACACCGGGGAGCTGTTTTTT.